Listed below are T cell receptor beta chains from one sample, sequenced in a study of blood T cell repertoires in COVID-19. The table came from immunoSEQ multiplex PCR; TCRdb's copy has only in-frame clones and leaves some out. The sample lists 200,000 to 250,000 clones, approximately 80% occurring once. Sequenced input: peripheral blood. The receptors derive from a woman aged 45-65 years with acute or convalescent COVID-19. Both conserved end residues are part of each CDR3. A D gene is named only where the DNA matches it firmly. The size field is filled for only some rows; it gives once, few, many or a size class.

NA	TRBV21-1	TRBJ2-3	NA	TGTGCCAGCACCGGTTTGGGACTAGCGGGGGGAGTGGATACGCAGTATTTT	CASTGLGLAGGVDTQYF
NA	TRBV7-2	TRBJ1-2	NA	TGTGCCAGCAGCATGGACATTTACTATGGCTACACCTTC	CASSMDIYYGYTF
NA	TRBV4-1	TRBJ2-1	TRBD2	TGCGCCAGCAGCCAAGATGGGATGGTAGCGGGAGTCCGCAATGAGCAGTTCTTC	CASSQDGMVAGVRNEQFF
NA	TRBV18	TRBJ1-5	TRBD1	TGTGCCAGCTCCGGACAGGGGGGAGGACAGCCCCAGCATTTT	CASSGQGGGQPQHF
NA	TRBV7-2	TRBJ2-2	TRBD2	TGTGCCAGCAGCTTCGGACTAGCGGGGGTCGGCACCGGGGAGCTGTTTTTT	CASSFGLAGVGTGELFF
NA	TRBV3-1/TRBV3-2	TRBJ2-2	NA	TGTGCCAGCAGCTCAGTTCCCGGGGAGCTGTTTTTT	CASSSVPGELFF
once	TRBV5-1	TRBJ2-3	TRBD2	TGCGCCAGCAGCTTCACTAGCGGGGGCCGGGCAGATACGCAGTATTTT	CASSFTSGGRADTQYF
NA	TRBV9	TRBJ2-7	TRBD2	TGTGCCAGCAGCGTAGGCGGGGGGTTCTACGAGCAGTACTTC	CASSVGGGFYEQYF
NA	TRBV19	TRBJ2-1	NA	TGTGCCAGTAGTATAGCGGGACTCCCTGCCAATGAGCAGTTCTTC	CASSIAGLPANEQFF
NA	TRBV2	TRBJ1-4	TRBD1	TGTGCCAGCAGTGCGTGGACAGGGAGTGAAAAACTGTTTTTT	CASSAWTGSEKLFF
NA	TRBV7-7	TRBJ2-1	NA	TGTGCCAGCAGCTCACAGGTATACAATGAGCAGTTCTTC	CASSSQVYNEQFF
NA	TRBV3-1/TRBV3-2	TRBJ1-4	NA	TGTGCCAGCAGCCAAAGGGGCGGTAATGAAAAACTGTTTTTT	CASSQRGGNEKLFF
NA	TRBV4-1	TRBJ2-5	TRBD2	TGCGCCAGCAGCCAACCACTAGCGGGAGGAGAGACCCAGTACTTC	CASSQPLAGGETQYF
NA	TRBV18	TRBJ1-5	NA	TGTGCCAGCTCACCTGGGTCTAGGATTGGGTTGGAGCCCCAGCATTTT	CASSPGSRIGLEPQHF
NA	TRBV2	TRBJ2-2	NA	TGTGCCAGCGTCACATCGAACGGGGAGCTGTTTTTT	CASVTSNGELFF
once	TRBV3-1/TRBV3-2	TRBJ2-1	TRBD2	TGTGCCAGCAGCCCCTCCACTGGGGTAGCGGGAGTAGAGCAGTTCTTC	CASSPSTGVAGVEQFF
NA	TRBV3-1/TRBV3-2	TRBJ2-1	TRBD2	TGTGCCAGCAGCCCTGCATTAGGCGGGCTAGCGGGGGGACGCCCCTACAATGAGCAGTTCTTC	CASSPALGGLAGGRPYNEQFF
NA	TRBV11-3	TRBJ1-2	NA	TGTGCCAGCAGCTTAGATCGAGGCAGGGAGGACTATGGCTACACCTTC	CASSLDRGREDYGYTF
once	TRBV4-2	TRBJ2-2	NA	TGTGCCAGCAGCCAAGAGACATCTTCCGGGGAGCTGTTTTTT	CASSQETSSGELFF
NA	TRBV18	TRBJ2-3	NA	TGTGCCAGCTCACCCCAGTCCGATACGCAGTATTTT	CASSPQSDTQYF
few	TRBV9	TRBJ1-1	NA	TGTGCCAGCAGCGTAGAAGGGGAAAGGGAAGCTTTCTTT	CASSVEGEREAFF
NA	TRBV28	TRBJ2-1	TRBD2	TGTGCCAGCAGACCCAGCGGGAAAAGCTCCTACAATGAGCAGTTCTTC	CASRPSGKSSYNEQFF
NA	TRBV5-1	TRBJ2-2	NA	TGCGCCAGCAGGGACACTACCGGGGAGCTGTTTTTT	CASRDTTGELFF
NA	TRBV28	TRBJ1-1	TRBD1	TGTGCCAGCAGTTCGGGACAGGGAACCACTGAAGCTTTCTTT	CASSSGQGTTEAFF
NA	TRBV5-4	TRBJ1-2	NA	TGTGCCAGCAGCTTGGAGACAGGCTATGGCTACACCTTC	CASSLETGYGYTF
NA	TRBV15	TRBJ2-2	TRBD2	TGTGCCACCAGCAGAGATCCCCGACCCAGCGGGAGCATCGAGGCCGGGGAGCTGTTTTTT	CATSRDPRPSGSIEAGELFF
NA	TRBV5-4	TRBJ2-7	TRBD2	TGTGCCAGCAGCTTTGCCGCGGGGGACTCCTACGAGCAGTACTTC	CASSFAAGDSYEQYF
NA	TRBV11-2	TRBJ1-6	TRBD1	TGTGCCAGCAGCGAAACGGGACAGAATAATTCACCCCTCCACTTT	CASSETGQNNSPLHF
NA	TRBV11-2	TRBJ2-1	TRBD2	TGTGCCAGCAGCGGACTAGCGGGGGGGCCGTTTCGTGAGCAGTTCTTC	CASSGLAGGPFREQFF
few	TRBV10-1	TRBJ1-6	NA	TGCGCCAGCAGTGGTCGGAGAAACGTGCCAACTTATAATTCACCCCTCCACTTT	CASSGRRNVPTYNSPLHF
NA	TRBV11-2	TRBJ2-1	NA	TGTGCCAGCAGCTTGAGCGGATCCACTTCCTACAATGAGCAGTTCTTC	CASSLSGSTSYNEQFF
NA	TRBV2	TRBJ2-1	TRBD2	TGTGCCAGCAGCCAAAGCGGGATCCTCTCCTACAATGAGCAGTTCTTC	CASSQSGILSYNEQFF
NA	TRBV6-5	TRBJ2-3	NA	TGTGCCAGCAGTTACGCACATACAGATACGCAGTATTTT	CASSYAHTDTQYF
NA	TRBV5-6	TRBJ1-2	NA	TGTGCCAGCAGCCGAAAAGGGGGCTATGGCTACACCTTC	CASSRKGGYGYTF
NA	TRBV28	TRBJ2-7	NA	TGTGCCAGCAGACAGAATTCCTACGAGCAGTACTTC	CASRQNSYEQYF
NA	TRBV24-1	TRBJ2-5	TRBD1	TGTGCCACCAGTGATTTAGCGAGGGGGCACCAAGAGACCCAGTACTTC	CATSDLARGHQETQYF
NA	TRBV12-3/TRBV12-4	TRBJ1-5	NA	TGTGCCAGCAGTTTGGGAGTTGATCAGCCCCAGCATTTT	CASSLGVDQPQHF
once	TRBV30	TRBJ1-4	NA	TGTGCCTGCCAGGGATCCTCTAATGAAAAACTGTTTTTT	CACQGSSNEKLFF
NA	TRBV5-1	TRBJ1-6	TRBD1	TGCGCCAGCAGCTTAGGACAGGGCTTCTCACCCCTCCACTTT	CASSLGQGFSPLHF
once	TRBV14	TRBJ2-6	NA	TGTGCCAGCAGCCGGTACAGGGCTGGGGCCAACGTCCTGACTTTC	CASSRYRAGANVLTF
once	TRBV7-9	TRBJ2-5	TRBD1	TGTGCCAGCCGGGACAGACAAGAGACCCAGTACTTC	CASRDRQETQYF
once	TRBV6-5	TRBJ2-7	NA	TGTGCCAGCAGTCCGGCCCTTGTCAGCGTCCACGAGCAGTACTTC	CASSPALVSVHEQYF
once	TRBV19	TRBJ1-5	TRBD1	TGTGCCAGTAGTATAATCGGGACAGGGGGCCTCAATCAGCCCCAGCATTTT	CASSIIGTGGLNQPQHF
NA	TRBV2	TRBJ2-7	NA	TGTGCCAGCAATCTGAAAGATTACAGCTCCTACGAGCAGTACTTC	CASNLKDYSSYEQYF
NA	TRBV18	TRBJ1-4	NA	TGTGCCAGCTCACCCTCGGATGAAAAACTGTTTTTT	CASSPSDEKLFF
NA	TRBV18	TRBJ1-6	TRBD1	TGTGCCAGCTCACCAGAGACAGGGCGGACACCCCTCCACTTT	CASSPETGRTPLHF
NA	TRBV5-1	TRBJ2-2	NA	TGCGCCACCCTCAGCGTGACCGGGGAGCTGTTTTTT	CATLSVTGELFF
few	TRBV24-1	TRBJ2-3	TRBD2	TGTGCCACCAGTGATACCGGGACTAGCGGCCCAGATACGCAGTATTTT	CATSDTGTSGPDTQYF
NA	TRBV19	TRBJ1-5	NA	TGTGCCAGTAGCGACAAGAACGTTTATAGCAATCAGCCCCAGCATTTT	CASSDKNVYSNQPQHF
NA	TRBV28	TRBJ1-4	TRBD1	TGTGCCGGGTTAGACAGGGCGGGAGGAAAACTGTTTTTT	CAGLDRAGGKLFF
once	TRBV19	TRBJ2-1	TRBD2	TGTGCCAGTAGTATACTAGCGGGAATAAATGAGCAGTTCTTC	CASSILAGINEQFF
few	TRBV4-2	TRBJ2-2	NA	TGTGCCAGCAGCAGTGCGGCCGGGGAGCTGTTTTTT	CASSSAAGELFF
NA	TRBV19	TRBJ1-1	NA	TGTGCCAGTAGTGCGACAGGACAGACTGAAGCTTTCTTT	CASSATGQTEAFF
NA	TRBV7-3	TRBJ2-1	NA	TGTGCCAGCAGCTTGGGGGGCTCCTACAATGAGCAGTTCTTC	CASSLGGSYNEQFF
NA	TRBV6-6	TRBJ2-1	TRBD2	TGTGCCAGCAGCGGGACTAGCGGGGGGTGTGAGCAGTTCTTC	CASSGTSGGCEQFF
NA	TRBV24-1	TRBJ2-5	TRBD2	TGTGCCACCAGCCCCGGGGGGGTTGAGACCCAGTACTTC	CATSPGGVETQYF
NA	TRBV7-9	TRBJ1-5	NA	TGTGCCAGCAGCTTGGGGGGAGGTCAGCCCCAGCATTTT	CASSLGGGQPQHF